This T cell receptor beta chain was sequenced in a study of Ad26.COV2.S vaccination and SARS-CoV-2 variants (dated by TCRdb to 2020 to 2023). Study-level background: Vaccine-arm donors came from COV1001, a multicentre, randomized, double-blind, placebo-controlled phase I-IIa trial of Ad26.COV2.S in healthy adults. Ad26.COV2.S was administered intramuscularly at 5 x 10^10 or 1 x 10^11 viral particles, either as a single shot or as two shots given 56 days apart. Sequencing of the TCRbeta repertoire served to evaluate the specificity and breadth of SARS-CoV-2-reactive T cell receptors following Ad26.COV2.S vaccination. The TCR-sequenced set comprised approximately 30 samples: approximately 19 Ad26.COV2.S vaccine recipients, 5 placebo recipients and 8 SARS-CoV-2 convalescent individuals. Participants in the trial were split at random into five groups of five each, receiving low-dose or high-dose Ad26.COV2.S once or twice, or else placebo on both occasions. Investigators remained blinded to trial group allocation during experiments and outcome assessment. General conclusions and limits of the study: The authors noted that the TCR breadth and depth analyses may have underestimated total T cell responses. Vaccine and placebo recipients had comparable non-spike TCR breadth, which fits with the vaccine containing only spike. Spike-specific TCR breadth was higher in Ad26.COV2.S recipients than in placebo recipients (P = 0.0014). After vaccination, spike-specific CD8+ and CD4+ T cell responses were reported to show substantial breadth. The study was not powered to compare responses between vaccine doses or regimens.

The immunoSEQ Assay was the method used to sequence TCRbeta CDR3 regions. After extraction, genomic DNA underwent amplification by bias-controlled multiplex PCR, followed by high-throughput sequencing. From the authors' description of their analysis: Collapsing and filtering of sequences were performed to quantify the absolute abundance of each unique TCRbeta CDR3 region. T cell fraction was estimated by normalizing TCRbeta template counts to usable DNA, which was measured by amplifying reference genes present in all nucleated cells. Repertoire TCRs were annotated as SARS-CoV-2-specific by exact matching of V gene, CDR3 amino acid sequence and J gene to a known reactive TCR set. The reference SARS-CoV-2 TCR set was obtained from MIRA and was filtered for enrichment in COVID-19-positive ImmuneCODE repertoires, whereby public or cross-reactive TCRs were removed. Drawing on the MIRA antigens, annotated TCRs were analysed further at the level of specific ORF or position within ORF. Depth was the summed frequency of annotated unique rearrangements, while breadth was defined as annotated unique rearrangements over total unique productive rearrangements. Two-sided Wilcoxon rank-sum tests were applied when comparing TCR breadth between groups. The table was pulled from immuneACCESS by TCRdb, which kept in-frame rearrangements only. Such tables lose some clones; where checked, under half of the loss comes from unresolved V genes, and the rest has no known cause. V, J and clone size were drawn from that table, and D and trimming were deduced from the DNA. The sample includes roughly 380,000 clones, with around 87% observed a single time. The ten largest clones add up to about 3.5% of the sample.

The CDR3 contains 15 residues, cysteine and phenylalanine counted. The read is trimmed to its CDR3 DNA, 45 bases read in frame from base 1. Notes on this clone: Which antigen it targets is not known. No quality values exist for individual bases; no much larger clone is one base distant.

What the treatment or condition label conveys for this sample: around 19 received Ad26.COV2.S at low or high dose, single or two shots; about 5 received placebo; per-sample allocation not given. Repertoires of vaccine and placebo recipients were sequenced from samples taken on day 63 after the first injection. In Cohort 1b, about two dozen adults aged 18-55 years were enrolled at a single site in Boston, USA, between 29 July and 7 August 2020. Ad26.COV2.S was a replication-incompetent adenovirus type 26 vector expressing a prefusion-stabilized SARS-CoV-2 spike protein from the original Wuhan strain.

This sequence originates from a person between 18 and 59 years old who received the Ad26.COV2.S COVID-19 vaccine or a placebo. The sequence links TRBV1 to TRBJ2-1; TRBD2, the table's D call, was not compared with the DNA. TRBV1 is marked as a pseudogene. Source: peripheral blood, taken in a trial of Ad26.COV2.S vaccine versus placebo. At the DNA level, the sequence is TGCACCAGAATTCTAGCGGGGGGGAGTTACAATGAGCAGTTCTTC. The translation is CTRILAGGSYNEQFF.